A selection of T cell receptor beta chains follows, all from one sample in a study of PD-L1 blockade in urothelial cancer. The data were produced by immunoSEQ multiplex PCR, yet TCRdb's version contains in-frame clones alone and is incomplete. Counted here are around 86,000 clones, over 80% occurring once; the ten biggest clones make up about 6.2%. The sequencing here drew on PBMCs, taken around atezolizumab (anti-PD-L1) treatment. These receptors originate from a man aged 40-50 years with urothelial cancer. CDR3s include the opening cysteine and the closing phenylalanine or tryptophan. The order of the fields is clone size, J gene, V gene, D gene, CDR3 DNA, CDR3 protein. The D gene is left open where the match is weak. Only part of the rows carry a size: once, few, many, or a class if the clone is expanded.

clone size: .
J gene: TRBJ2-5
V gene: TRBV4-1
D gene: .
CDR3 DNA: TGCGCCAGCAGCCAAGAAGGCCAGGGGGGAGAGACCCAGTACTTC
CDR3 protein: CASSQEGQGGETQYF

clone size: .
J gene: TRBJ2-6
V gene: TRBV5-6
D gene: .
CDR3 DNA: TGTGCCAGCAGCCCCCAGGGTGGCTCTGGGGCCAACGTCCTGACTTTC
CDR3 protein: CASSPQGGSGANVLTF

clone size: .
J gene: TRBJ1-2
V gene: TRBV4-1
D gene: .
CDR3 DNA: TGCGCCAGCAGATGGAGGAGGGGCGACTATGGCTACACCTTC
CDR3 protein: CASRWRRGDYGYTF

clone size: .
J gene: TRBJ2-4
V gene: TRBV30
D gene: TRBD2
CDR3 DNA: TGTGCCTGGAGCGCCTCGGGACTAGCGCTCCACAAAAACATTCAGTACTTC
CDR3 protein: CAWSASGLALHKNIQYF

clone size: .
J gene: TRBJ2-5
V gene: TRBV12-5
D gene: TRBD1
CDR3 DNA: TGTGCTAGTGGTTTGTCCTCCCCCGGGACAGGGTGGGAGACCCAGTACTTC
CDR3 protein: CASGLSSPGTGWETQYF

clone size: .
J gene: TRBJ1-2
V gene: TRBV5-1
D gene: .
CDR3 DNA: TGCGCCAGCAGCTCCCAGACTAACTATGGCTACACCTTC
CDR3 protein: CASSSQTNYGYTF

clone size: .
J gene: TRBJ2-3
V gene: TRBV5-1
D gene: .
CDR3 DNA: TGCGCCAGCAGCTTGGGGGGGGACCGGTTATCGGATACGCAGTATTTT
CDR3 protein: CASSLGGDRLSDTQYF

clone size: .
J gene: TRBJ2-2
V gene: TRBV5-4
D gene: .
CDR3 DNA: TGTGCCAGCAGCTTGGAAGTGTTCAACAGGGAGGGCGGGGAGCTGTTTTTT
CDR3 protein: CASSLEVFNREGGELFF

clone size: few
J gene: TRBJ2-1
V gene: TRBV7-3
D gene: TRBD2
CDR3 DNA: TGTGCCAGCAGCTCCTCGACTAGCGGGATCGGTGAGCAGTTCTTC
CDR3 protein: CASSSSTSGIGEQFF

clone size: .
J gene: TRBJ2-3
V gene: TRBV5-1
D gene: TRBD2
CDR3 DNA: TGCGCCAGCAACCAGCGGGATGGAGGCACAGATACGCAGTATTTT
CDR3 protein: CASNQRDGGTDTQYF

clone size: once
J gene: TRBJ2-5
V gene: TRBV9
D gene: TRBD2
CDR3 DNA: TGTGCCAGCAGCCCCGGACTAGCGGGAGGGGAGACCCAGTACTTC
CDR3 protein: CASSPGLAGGETQYF

clone size: .
J gene: TRBJ1-2
V gene: TRBV19
D gene: TRBD1
CDR3 DNA: TGTGCCAGTAGTACACCCCGGGACAGCTATTCATATGGCTACACCTTC
CDR3 protein: CASSTPRDSYSYGYTF

clone size: .
J gene: TRBJ2-1
V gene: TRBV28
D gene: .
CDR3 DNA: TGTGCCAGCAGTGTGACTAGTGTCTACAATGAGCAGTTCTTC
CDR3 protein: CASSVTSVYNEQFF

clone size: few
J gene: TRBJ2-1
V gene: TRBV13
D gene: TRBD1
CDR3 DNA: TGTGCCAGCAGCCGTGGGACAGTGAATGAGCAGTTCTTC
CDR3 protein: CASSRGTVNEQFF

clone size: .
J gene: TRBJ2-1
V gene: TRBV10-1
D gene: .
CDR3 DNA: TGCGCCAGCAGTCTGACTAGTACCCATGAGCAGTTCTTC
CDR3 protein: CASSLTSTHEQFF

clone size: .
J gene: TRBJ2-1
V gene: TRBV11-3
D gene: TRBD2
CDR3 DNA: TGTGCCAGCAGCTCTAGCGGGAGGCCCTACAATGAGCAGTTCTTC
CDR3 protein: CASSSSGRPYNEQFF

clone size: .
J gene: TRBJ2-7
V gene: TRBV30
D gene: .
CDR3 DNA: TGTGCCTGGAGTACCGGGGGTTTCATATACGAGCAGTACTTC
CDR3 protein: CAWSTGGFIYEQYF

clone size: once
J gene: TRBJ1-3
V gene: TRBV30
D gene: .
CDR3 DNA: TGTGCCTGGAATGAAAAACAGGGTCCCTCTGGAAACACCATATATTTT
CDR3 protein: CAWNEKQGPSGNTIYF

clone size: .
J gene: TRBJ2-3
V gene: TRBV28
D gene: .
CDR3 DNA: TGTGCCAGCATCCTCTCCGGGGGGCGCGGGACAGATACGCAGTATTTT
CDR3 protein: CASILSGGRGTDTQYF

clone size: once
J gene: TRBJ2-7
V gene: TRBV10-3
D gene: .
CDR3 DNA: TGTGCCATCAGTTTCGGAGGGTCTACCTACGAGCAGTACTTC
CDR3 protein: CAISFGGSTYEQYF

clone size: .
J gene: TRBJ1-3
V gene: TRBV28
D gene: .
CDR3 DNA: TGTGCCAGCAGCCCCGTTAAAGGAAACACCATATATTTT
CDR3 protein: CASSPVKGNTIYF

clone size: .
J gene: TRBJ1-1
V gene: TRBV30
D gene: TRBD1
CDR3 DNA: TGTGCCTGGAGTCCCGGGACAGCATTTGAAGCTTTCTTT
CDR3 protein: CAWSPGTAFEAFF

clone size: few
J gene: TRBJ2-7
V gene: TRBV7-9
D gene: .
CDR3 DNA: TGTGCCAGCAGCCAGGACAGCTCCTACGAGCAGTACTTC
CDR3 protein: CASSQDSSYEQYF

clone size: .
J gene: TRBJ2-7
V gene: TRBV10-3
D gene: TRBD2
CDR3 DNA: TGTGCCATCAGTGATTATAGCGGGAGAAGATACGAGCAGTACTTC
CDR3 protein: CAISDYSGRRYEQYF

clone size: .
J gene: TRBJ2-7
V gene: TRBV7-9
D gene: TRBD2
CDR3 DNA: TGTGCCAGCAGCTTAGGGACTAGCGGCGAGCAGTACTTC
CDR3 protein: CASSLGTSGEQYF

clone size: .
J gene: TRBJ2-1
V gene: TRBV7-2
D gene: .
CDR3 DNA: TGTGCCAGCAGCTTAGGCCCTAACAATGAGCAGTTCTTC
CDR3 protein: CASSLGPNNEQFF